This T cell receptor (beta chain) was recorded in a study of T cell responses to AZD1222 COVID-19 vaccine. Sequencing was performed with immunoSEQ multiplex PCR; in TCRdb, only in-frame clones are kept and a portion is missing. The sample lists 110,000 to 150,000 clones; roughly 92% were seen once. Findings of the study overall: Increased Spike-specific TCR breadth and depth were observed after two AZD1222 doses.

Trimming cost V 6 bases and J 2 bases, with 9 bases left between them. The CDR3 extends over 13 amino acids. CDR1 and CDR2 from the germline V gene are MDHEN and SYDVKM. A remark on this clone: Its antigen is as yet unknown.

This receptor was identified in an adult in good health. This specimen was peripheral blood, taken on day 0 of AZD1222 vaccination. The rearrangement links TRBV28 to TRBJ2-3; D perhaps matches TRBD2 (5 bases). DNA of the CDR3: TGTGCCAGCAGCCGGACTCTCACAGATACGCAGTATTTT. It is translated as CASSRTLTDTQYF. The full variable domain, completed using reference TRBV28 and TRBJ2-3, is DVKVTQSSRYLVKRTGEKVFLECVQDMDHENMFWYRQDPGLGLRLIYFSYDVKMKEKGDIPEGYSVSREKKERFSLILESASTNQTSMYLCASSRTLTDTQYFGPGTRLTVL.